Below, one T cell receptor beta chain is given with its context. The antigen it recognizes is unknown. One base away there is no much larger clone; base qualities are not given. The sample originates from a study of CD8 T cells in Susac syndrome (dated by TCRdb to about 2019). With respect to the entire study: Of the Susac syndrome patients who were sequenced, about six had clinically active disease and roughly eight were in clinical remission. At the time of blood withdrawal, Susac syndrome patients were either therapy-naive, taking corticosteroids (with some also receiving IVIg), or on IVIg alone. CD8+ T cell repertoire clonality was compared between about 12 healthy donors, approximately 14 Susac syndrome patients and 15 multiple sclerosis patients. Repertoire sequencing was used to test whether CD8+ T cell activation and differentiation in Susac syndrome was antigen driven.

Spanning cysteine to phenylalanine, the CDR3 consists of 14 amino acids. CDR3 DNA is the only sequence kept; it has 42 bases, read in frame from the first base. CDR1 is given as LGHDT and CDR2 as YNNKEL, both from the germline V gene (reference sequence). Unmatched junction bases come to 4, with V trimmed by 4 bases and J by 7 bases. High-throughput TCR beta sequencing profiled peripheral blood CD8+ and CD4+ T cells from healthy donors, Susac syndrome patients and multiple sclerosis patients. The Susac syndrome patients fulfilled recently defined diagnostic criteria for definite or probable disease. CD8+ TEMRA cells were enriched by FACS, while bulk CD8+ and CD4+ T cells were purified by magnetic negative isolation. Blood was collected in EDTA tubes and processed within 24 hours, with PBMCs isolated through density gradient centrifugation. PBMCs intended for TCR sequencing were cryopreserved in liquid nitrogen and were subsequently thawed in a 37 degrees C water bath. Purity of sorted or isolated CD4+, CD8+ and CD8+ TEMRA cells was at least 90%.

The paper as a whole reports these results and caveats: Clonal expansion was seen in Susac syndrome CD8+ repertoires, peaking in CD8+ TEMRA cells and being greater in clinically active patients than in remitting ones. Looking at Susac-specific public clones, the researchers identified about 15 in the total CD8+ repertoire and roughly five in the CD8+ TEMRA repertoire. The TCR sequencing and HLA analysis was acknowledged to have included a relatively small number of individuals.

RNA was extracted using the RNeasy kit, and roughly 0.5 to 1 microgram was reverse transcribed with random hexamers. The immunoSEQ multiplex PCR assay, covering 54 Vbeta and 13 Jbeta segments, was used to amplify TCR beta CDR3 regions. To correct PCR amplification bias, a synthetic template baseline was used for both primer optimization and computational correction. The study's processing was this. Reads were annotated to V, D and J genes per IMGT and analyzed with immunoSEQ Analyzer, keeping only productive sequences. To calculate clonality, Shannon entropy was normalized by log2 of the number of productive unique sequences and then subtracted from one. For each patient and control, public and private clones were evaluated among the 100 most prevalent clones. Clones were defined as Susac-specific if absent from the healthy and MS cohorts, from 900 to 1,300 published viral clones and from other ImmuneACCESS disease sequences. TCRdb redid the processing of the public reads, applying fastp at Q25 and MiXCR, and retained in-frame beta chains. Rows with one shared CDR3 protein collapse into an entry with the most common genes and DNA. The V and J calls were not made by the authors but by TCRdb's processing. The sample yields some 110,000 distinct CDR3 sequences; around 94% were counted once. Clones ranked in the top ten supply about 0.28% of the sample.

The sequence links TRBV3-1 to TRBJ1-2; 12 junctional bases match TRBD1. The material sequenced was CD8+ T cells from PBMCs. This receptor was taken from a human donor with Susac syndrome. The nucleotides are TGTGCCAGCAGCCCGGGACAGGGGGCGAGTGGCTACACCTTC. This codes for CASSPGQGASGYTF.